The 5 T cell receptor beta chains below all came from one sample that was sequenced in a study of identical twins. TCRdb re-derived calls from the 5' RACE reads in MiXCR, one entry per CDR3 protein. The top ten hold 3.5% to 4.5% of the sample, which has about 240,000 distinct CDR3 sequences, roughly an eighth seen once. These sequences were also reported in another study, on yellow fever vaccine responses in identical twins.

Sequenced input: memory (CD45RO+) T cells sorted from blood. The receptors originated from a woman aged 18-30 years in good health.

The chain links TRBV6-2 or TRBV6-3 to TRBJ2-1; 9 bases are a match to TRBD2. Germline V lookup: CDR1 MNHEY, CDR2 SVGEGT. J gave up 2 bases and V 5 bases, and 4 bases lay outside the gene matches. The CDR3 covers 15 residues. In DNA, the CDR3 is TGTGCCAGCAGTGAGCGGGAGGAGACCTACAATGAGCAGTTCTTC. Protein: CASSEREETYNEQFF.

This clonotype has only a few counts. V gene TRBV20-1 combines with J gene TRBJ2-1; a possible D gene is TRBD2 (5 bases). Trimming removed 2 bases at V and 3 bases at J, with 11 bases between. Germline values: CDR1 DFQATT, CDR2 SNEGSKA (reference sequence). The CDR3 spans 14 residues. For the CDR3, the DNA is TGCAGTGCTAGAATACAGCGGAACTACAATGAGCAGTTCTTC. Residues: CSARIQRNYNEQFF.

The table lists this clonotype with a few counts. The DNA of the CDR3 is TGTGCCAGCAGCTTCCCCCCCAGGGGACTCTCCTACGAGCAGTACTTC. The encoded protein is CASSFPPRGLSYEQYF. V usage is TRBV5-5 and J usage is TRBJ2-7; D tentatively reads TRBD1 or TRBD2 (6 bases each). Germline V gene sequence: CDR1 SGHKS, CDR2 YYEKEE (reference sequence). CDR3 length: 16 amino acids. The ends were cut back, 2 bases at V and 0 bases at J, with 15 bases in the middle.

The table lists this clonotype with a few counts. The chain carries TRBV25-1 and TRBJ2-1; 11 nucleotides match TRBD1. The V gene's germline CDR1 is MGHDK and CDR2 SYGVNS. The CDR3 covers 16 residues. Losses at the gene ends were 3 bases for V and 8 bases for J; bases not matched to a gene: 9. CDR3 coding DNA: TGTGCCAGCAGTGAGTTACCGGGACAGGGGGGGGATGAGCAGTTCTTC. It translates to CASSELPGQGGDEQFF.

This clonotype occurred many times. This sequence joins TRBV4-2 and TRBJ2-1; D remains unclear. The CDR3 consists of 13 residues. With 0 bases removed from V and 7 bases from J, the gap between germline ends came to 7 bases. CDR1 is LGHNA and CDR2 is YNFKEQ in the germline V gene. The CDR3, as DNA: TGTGCCAGCAGCCAAGATGAGGTAAATGAGCAGTTCTTC. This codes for CASSQDEVNEQFF.